This T cell receptor beta chain was sequenced during a study of T cell changes during pregnancy in multiple sclerosis. Sequenced by immunoSEQ multiplex PCR; TCRdb stores in-frame clones only, minus some. This table has around 110,000 clones, about 90% appearing once. The CDR3 consists of 16 residues. Germline CDR1 SEHNR, CDR2 FQNEAQ (reference sequence). V lost 5 bases and J lost 3; bases outside the gene matches: 5. Sequences were derived from peripheral blood, sampled before pregnancy. The genes are TRBV7-9 and TRBJ2-3; 13 bases fit TRBD2. The TCR sequence derives from a female donor with multiple sclerosis, enrolled in a pregnancy study. The CDR3 sequence is CASSGRLAGGTDTQYF. CDR3 nucleotide sequence: TGTGCCAGCAGCGGCAGACTAGCGGGAGGTACAGATACGCAGTATTTT.